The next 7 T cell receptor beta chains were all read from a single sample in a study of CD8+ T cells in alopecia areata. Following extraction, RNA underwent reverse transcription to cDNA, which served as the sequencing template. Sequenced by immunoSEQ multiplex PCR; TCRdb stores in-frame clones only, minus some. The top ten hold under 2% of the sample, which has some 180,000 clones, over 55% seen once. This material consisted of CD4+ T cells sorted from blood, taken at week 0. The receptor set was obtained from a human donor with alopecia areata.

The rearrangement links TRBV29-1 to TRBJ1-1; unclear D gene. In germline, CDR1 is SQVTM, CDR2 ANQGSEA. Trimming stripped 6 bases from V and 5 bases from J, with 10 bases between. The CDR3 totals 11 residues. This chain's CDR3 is CSVMMGTEAFF. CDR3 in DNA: TGCAGCGTGATGATGGGGACTGAAGCTTTCTTT. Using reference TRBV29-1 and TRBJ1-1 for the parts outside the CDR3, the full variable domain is SAVISQKPSRDICQRGTSLTIQCQVDSQVTMMFWYRQQPGQSLTLIATANQGSEATYESGFVIDKFPISRPNLTFSTLTVSNMSPEDSSIYLCSVMMGTEAFFGQGTRLTVV.

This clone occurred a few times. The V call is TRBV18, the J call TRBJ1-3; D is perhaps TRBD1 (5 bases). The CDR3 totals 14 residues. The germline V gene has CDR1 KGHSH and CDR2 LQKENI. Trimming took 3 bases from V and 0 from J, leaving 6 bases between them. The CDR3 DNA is TGTGCCAGCTCACCCGGACACTCTGGAAACACCATATATTTT. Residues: CASSPGHSGNTIYF.

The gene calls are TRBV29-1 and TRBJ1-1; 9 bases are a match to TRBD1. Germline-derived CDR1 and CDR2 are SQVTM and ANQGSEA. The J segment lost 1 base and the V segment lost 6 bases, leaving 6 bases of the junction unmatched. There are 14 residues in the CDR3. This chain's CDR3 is CSVARGQGNTEAFF. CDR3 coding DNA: TGCAGCGTCGCAAGGGGACAGGGGAACACTGAAGCTTTCTTT.

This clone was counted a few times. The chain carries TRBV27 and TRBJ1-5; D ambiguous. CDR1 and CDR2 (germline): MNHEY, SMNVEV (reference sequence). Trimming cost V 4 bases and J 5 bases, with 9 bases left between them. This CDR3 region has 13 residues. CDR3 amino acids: CASSSAGHQPQHF. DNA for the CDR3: TGTGCCAGCAGTTCCGCAGGACATCAGCCCCAGCATTTT.

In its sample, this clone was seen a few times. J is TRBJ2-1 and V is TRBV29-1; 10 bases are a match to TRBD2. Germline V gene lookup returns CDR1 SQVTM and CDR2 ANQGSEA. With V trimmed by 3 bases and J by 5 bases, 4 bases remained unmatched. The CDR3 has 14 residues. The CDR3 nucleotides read TGCAGCGTTGAGGTTAGCGGGGGGCACAATGAGCAGTTCTTC. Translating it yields CSVEVSGGHNEQFF.

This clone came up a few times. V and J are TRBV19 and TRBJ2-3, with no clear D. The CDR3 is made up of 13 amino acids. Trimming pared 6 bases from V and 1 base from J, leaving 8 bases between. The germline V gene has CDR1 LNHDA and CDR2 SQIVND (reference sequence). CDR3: CASREKGTDTQYF. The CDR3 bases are TGTGCCAGTAGAGAGAAGGGCACAGATACGCAGTATTTT.

Here the CDR3 reads CSAKAGSNEQFF. CDR3 bases: TGCAGCGCCAAGGCAGGGAGCAATGAGCAGTTCTTC. V usage is TRBV29-1 and J usage is TRBJ2-1; the D call may be TRBD1 or TRBD2 (5 bases each). With 7 bases removed from V and 6 bases from J, the gap between germline ends came to 13 bases. The CDR3 length is 12 residues. CDR1 and CDR2 (germline): SQVTM, ANQGSEA.